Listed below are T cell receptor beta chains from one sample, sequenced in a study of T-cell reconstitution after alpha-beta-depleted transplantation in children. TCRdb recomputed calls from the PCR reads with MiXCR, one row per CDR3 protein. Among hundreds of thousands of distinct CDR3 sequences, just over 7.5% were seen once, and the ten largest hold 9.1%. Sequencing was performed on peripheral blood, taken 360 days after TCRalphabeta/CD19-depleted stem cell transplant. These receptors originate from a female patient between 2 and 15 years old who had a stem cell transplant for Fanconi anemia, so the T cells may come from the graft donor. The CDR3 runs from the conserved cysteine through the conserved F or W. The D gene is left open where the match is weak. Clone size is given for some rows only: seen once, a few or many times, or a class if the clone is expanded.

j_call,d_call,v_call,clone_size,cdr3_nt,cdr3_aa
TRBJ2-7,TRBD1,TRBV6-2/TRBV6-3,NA,TGTGCCAGTACTCGAACAGGGGCCTACGAGCAGTACTTC,CASTRTGAYEQYF
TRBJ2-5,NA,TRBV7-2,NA,TGTGCCAACAGCCGCGGACAGTTCGGGGAGACCCAGTACTTC,CANSRGQFGETQYF
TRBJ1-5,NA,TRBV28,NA,TGTGCCAGCAGTTCAGGACCCCCGCGGCCCCAGCATTTT,CASSSGPPRPQHF
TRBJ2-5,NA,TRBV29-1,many,TGCAGCGTTGAAGAGGCAGAATGGGAGACCCAGTACTTC,CSVEEAEWETQYF
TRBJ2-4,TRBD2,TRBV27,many,TGTGCCAGCAGTGCTAGCGGGGGGGCCAAAAACATTCAGTACTTC,CASSASGGAKNIQYF
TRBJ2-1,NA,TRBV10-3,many,TGTGCCATCAGTGTTGGGGTTGTGGGGAATGAGCAGTTCTTC,CAISVGVVGNEQFF
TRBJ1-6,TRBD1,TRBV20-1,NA,TGCAGTGCTAGCGGGACAGGGGGCGATCCCCTCCACTTT,CSASGTGGDPLHF
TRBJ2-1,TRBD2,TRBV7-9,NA,TGTGCCAGCAGCAAGCGGGGGGAGTACAATGAGCAGTTCTTC,CASSKRGEYNEQFF
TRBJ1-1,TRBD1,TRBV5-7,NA,TGTGCCAGCAGCCTCGAGAGGGGGCGAGTATGCACTGAAGCTTTCTTT,CASSLERGRVCTEAFF
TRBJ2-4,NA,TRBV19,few,TGTGCCAGTAGTATAAAACTAGCCAAAAACATTCAGTACTTC,CASSIKLAKNIQYF
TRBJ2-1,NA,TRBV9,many,TGTGCCAGCAGCGTAGTTGCAGGTTGGGATGAGCAGTTCTTC,CASSVVAGWDEQFF
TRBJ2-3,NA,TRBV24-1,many,TGTGCCACCAGTGGCGGGTCCCCAGATACGCAGTATTTT,CATSGGSPDTQYF